The entry that follows covers one T cell receptor (beta chain) sequence. The sample comes from a study of T cell responses to AZD1222 COVID-19 vaccine. The ends lost 4 bases at V and 4 bases at J; junction bases unmatched: 6. The CDR3 extends over 15 amino acids. Germline V gene sequence: CDR1 SGHRS, CDR2 YFSETQ. Profiled with immunoSEQ multiplex PCR; TCRdb holds only in-frame clones, not every one. The sample contains 90,000 to 150,000 clones, 75% to 95% of which appear only once. The origin of this receptor is an adult who received the MenACWY meningococcal vaccine as a control. This specimen consisted of peripheral blood, obtained 28 days after the second dose of the MenACWY control vaccine. This chain uses TRBV5-1 with TRBJ2-2, with 8 bases fitting TRBD1. This chain's CDR3 is CASSKTGDGTGELFF. CDR3 in DNA: TGCGCCAGCAGCAAGACAGGGGATGGCACCGGGGAGCTGTTTTTT.